This TCR beta chain is from a study of blood T cell repertoires in COVID-19. The CDR3 consists of 11 residues. The germline V gene has CDR1 SGHVS and CDR2 FQNEAQ. Trimming cost V 5 bases and J 10 bases, with 9 bases left between them. Sequencing used immunoSEQ multiplex PCR; TCRdb keeps in-frame clones, though not all of them. The sample has 300,000 to 450,000 clones, 88% seen once. Sequenced input: PBMCs or T cells enriched from blood (not recorded which). This chain uses TRBV7-8 with TRBJ2-1, with D uncertain. The receptor was isolated from a woman aged 18 to 35 who had recovered from COVID-19. Written as DNA, the CDR3 is TGTGCCAGCAGCCCACTAAGCGAGCAGTTCTTC. Protein sequence: CASSPLSEQFF.